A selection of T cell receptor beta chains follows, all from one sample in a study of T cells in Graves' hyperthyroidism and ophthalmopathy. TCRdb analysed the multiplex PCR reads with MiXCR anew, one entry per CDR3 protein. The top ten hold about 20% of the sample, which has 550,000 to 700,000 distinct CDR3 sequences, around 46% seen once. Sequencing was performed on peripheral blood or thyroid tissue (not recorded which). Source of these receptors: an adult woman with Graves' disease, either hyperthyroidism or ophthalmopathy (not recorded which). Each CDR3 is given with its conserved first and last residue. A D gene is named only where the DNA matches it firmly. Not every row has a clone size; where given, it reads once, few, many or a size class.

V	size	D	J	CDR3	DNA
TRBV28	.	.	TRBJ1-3	CASSEDRGRLNTIYF	TGTGCCAGCAGTGAGGACAGAGGCCGATTGAACACCATATATTTT
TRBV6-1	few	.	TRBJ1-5	CASSTGQPQHF	TGTGCCAGCAGTACGGGTCAGCCCCAGCATTTT
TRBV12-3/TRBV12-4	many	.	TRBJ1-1	CASSERDFDTEAFF	TGTGCCAGCAGTGAAAGGGACTTTGACACTGAAGCTTTCTTT
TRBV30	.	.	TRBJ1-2	CAWSVPTWTNYGYTF	TGTGCCTGGAGTGTACCCACATGGACTAACTATGGCTACACCTTC
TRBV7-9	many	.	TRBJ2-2	CASSDRQGGTGELFF	TGTGCCAGCAGCGACCGACAGGGAGGCACCGGGGAGCTGTTTTTT
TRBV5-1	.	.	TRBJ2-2	CASSWSRDKNTGELFF	TGCGCCAGCAGCTGGTCCCGGGACAAGAACACCGGGGAGCTGTTTTTT
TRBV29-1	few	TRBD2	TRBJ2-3	CSVPSSGELLDTQYF	TGCAGCGTTCCCTCTAGCGGAGAGCTTCTGGATACGCAGTATTTT
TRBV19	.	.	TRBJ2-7	CATEDRSYEQYF	TGTGCCACCGAAGACAGGAGCTACGAGCAGTACTTC
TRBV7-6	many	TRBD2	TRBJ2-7	CASSLAPLSSGAYEQYF	TGTGCCAGCAGCTTAGCCCCCCTGAGTAGCGGGGCGTACGAGCAGTACTTC
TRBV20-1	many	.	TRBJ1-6	CSAQGSGNSPLHF	TGCAGTGCCCAGGGATCGGGGAATTCACCCCTCCACTTT
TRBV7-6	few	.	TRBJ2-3	CASTLRAGDTQYF	TGTGCCAGCACCCTACGGGCGGGAGATACGCAGTATTTT
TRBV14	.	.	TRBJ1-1	CASSPGINTEAFF	TGTGCCAGCAGCCCCGGGATTAACACTGAAGCTTTCTTT
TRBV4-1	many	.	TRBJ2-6	CASSAYQRSGANVLTF	TGCGCCAGCAGCGCCTATCAGAGGTCTGGGGCCAACGTCCTGACTTTC
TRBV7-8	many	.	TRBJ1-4	CASSSPLTNEKLFF	TGTGCCAGCAGCTCCCCGTTGACTAATGAAAAACTGTTTTTT
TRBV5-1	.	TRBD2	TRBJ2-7	CASSLAGGGPGWTSYEQCF	TGCGCCAGCAGCTTGGCCGGGGGGGGCCCCGGCTGGACCTCCTACGAGCAGTGCTTC
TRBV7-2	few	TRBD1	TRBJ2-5	CASSLVGTGGTETQYF	TGTGCCAGCAGCTTAGTAGGTACAGGGGGCACTGAGACCCAGTACTTC
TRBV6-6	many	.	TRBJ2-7	CASSDGGTQRGQYF	TGTGCCAGCAGCGACGGGGGAACTCAACGAGGGCAGTACTTC
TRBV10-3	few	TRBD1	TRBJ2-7	CAISGDRGYEQYF	TGTGCCATCAGTGGGGACAGGGGCTACGAGCAGTACTTC
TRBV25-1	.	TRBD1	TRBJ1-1	CASSVLRQGDTEAFF	TGTGCCAGCAGCGTCCTAAGACAGGGGGACACTGAAGCTTTCTTT
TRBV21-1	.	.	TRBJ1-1	CASSKMGGGRRNTEAFF	TGTGCCAGCAGTAAAATGGGGGGGGGACGTAGGAACACTGAAGCTTTCTTT
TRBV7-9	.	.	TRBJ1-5	CASSPIPTLGGNQPQHF	TGTGCCAGCAGCCCTATCCCTACGCTGGGTGGCAATCAGCCCCAGCATTTT
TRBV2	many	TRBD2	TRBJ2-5	CASSGLADPQETQYF	TGTGCCAGCAGCGGACTAGCAGACCCCCAAGAGACCCAGTACTTC
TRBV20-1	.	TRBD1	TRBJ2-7	CSARAGGTGPYEQYF	TGCAGTGCTAGAGCCGGCGGGACAGGGCCCTACGAGCAGTACTTC
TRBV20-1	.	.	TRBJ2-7	CSAKGVRTYEQYF	TGCAGTGCTAAGGGAGTGCGGACCTACGAGCAGTACTTC
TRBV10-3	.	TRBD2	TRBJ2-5	CAISEGRGQETQYF	TGTGCCATCAGTGAAGGGAGGGGACAAGAGACCCAGTACTTC
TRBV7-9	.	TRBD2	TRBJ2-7	CASSILAVDTPYEQYF	TGTGCCAGCAGCATACTAGCGGTCGACACACCCTACGAGCAGTACTTC
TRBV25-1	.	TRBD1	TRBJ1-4	CASRNTGGSEKLFF	TGTGCCAGCAGAAATACAGGGGGGAGTGAAAAACTGTTTTTT
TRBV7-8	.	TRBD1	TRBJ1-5	CASRGDSYEHF	TGTGCCAGCAGGGGGGACAGCTACGAGCATTTT
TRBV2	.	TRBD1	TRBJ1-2	CASRDRVGGYTF	TGTGCCAGCAGAGACAGGGTTGGAGGCTACACCTTC
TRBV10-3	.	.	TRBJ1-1	CAISEGNTEAFF	TGTGCCATCAGTGAAGGGAACACTGAAGCTTTCTTT
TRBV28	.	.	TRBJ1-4	CASMLTGRTEKLFF	TGTGCCAGCATGCTGACAGGCCGGACTGAAAAACTGTTTTTT
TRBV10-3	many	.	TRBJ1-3	CAISDKSVGAGNTIYF	TGTGCCATCAGTGATAAGTCCGTGGGAGCTGGAAACACCATATATTTT
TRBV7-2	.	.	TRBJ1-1	CASSLATGPGSEAFF	TGTGCCAGCAGCTTAGCCACGGGCCCAGGCTCTGAAGCTTTCTTT
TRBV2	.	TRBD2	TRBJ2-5	CASAAGGTETQYF	TGTGCCAGCGCTGCGGGAGGCACGGAGACCCAGTACTTC
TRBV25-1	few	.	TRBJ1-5	CASSGEGGSNYSNQPQHF	TGTGCCAGCAGCGGTGAAGGTGGCAGCAATTATAGCAATCAGCCCCAGCATTTT
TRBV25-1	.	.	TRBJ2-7	CASSEFKVSYEQYF	TGTGCCAGCAGTGAATTCAAGGTATCCTACGAGCAGTACTTC
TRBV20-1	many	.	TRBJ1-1	CSARPTGFTEAFF	TGCAGTGCTAGGCCCACAGGATTCACTGAAGCTTTCTTT
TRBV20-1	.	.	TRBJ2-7	CSARARDLIHEQYF	TGCAGTGCTAGAGCCAGGGACTTGATCCACGAGCAGTACTTC
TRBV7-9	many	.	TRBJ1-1	CASSLGIIRAEAFF	TGTGCCAGCTCGTTGGGGATCATAAGGGCTGAAGCTTTCTTT
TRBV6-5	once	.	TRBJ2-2	CASRGYTGELFF	TGTGCCAGCAGAGGGTACACTGGGGAGCTGTTTTTT
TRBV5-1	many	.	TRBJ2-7	CASSLRSETTSEQYF	TGCGCCAGCAGCTTGAGAAGCGAGACGACCTCGGAGCAGTACTTC
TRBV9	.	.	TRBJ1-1	CASSIYLCSVDVGLNTEAFF	.
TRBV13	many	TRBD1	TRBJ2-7	CASSLGDREPYEQYF	TGTGCCAGCAGCTTAGGGGACAGGGAACCCTACGAGCAGTACTTC
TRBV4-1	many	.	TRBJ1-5	CASSQGPFGGQPQHF	TGCGCCAGCAGCCAAGGTCCCTTTGGGGGGCAGCCCCAGCATTTT
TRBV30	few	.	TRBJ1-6	CAWELRRGVGKSPLHF	TGTGCCTGGGAGCTCCGCAGGGGAGTGGGGAAATCACCCCTCCACTTT
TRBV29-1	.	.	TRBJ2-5	CSVDVQETQYF	TGCAGCGTTGACGTACAAGAGACCCAGTACTTC